This entry concerns a single TCR beta chain. What it binds is not known. The data stem from a study of T cell responses to AZD1222 COVID-19 vaccine. Study information: Second-dose recipients at about 4 or about 12 weeks were treated as one pooled group.

J lost 5 bases, V lost 8 bases, and 4 bases had no gene match. This CDR3 is 12 amino acids long. CDR1 ENHRY and CDR2 SYGVKD come from the germline V gene. Method: immunoSEQ multiplex PCR; TCRdb's copy keeps in-frame clones and lacks some. The table includes around 72,000 clones, 75% to 85% detected once. General observations from the study: The repertoires were collected only after the peak T cell response. Possibly, clonal diversity was underestimated; donors were largely white British and included more females. Seropositive AZD1222 recipients at baseline numbered only five to seven.

The chain combines TRBV10-3 with TRBJ2-5, with 8 bases matching TRBD1. Sequences were derived from peripheral blood, sampled on day 0 of AZD1222 vaccination. This TCR was recovered from an adult in good health. CDR3 loop: CAIQGADETQYF. CDR3 nucleotide sequence: TGTGCCATCCAGGGGGCGGATGAGACCCAGTACTTC.